This TCR beta chain derives from a study of control samples from healthy donors and cancer patients. The CDR3 totals 14 residues. CDR1 and CDR2 (germline): SEHNR, FQNEAQ (reference sequence). Deletions cut 3 bases from V and 0 bases from J, with 8 bases between. Generated by immunoSEQ multiplex PCR, the TCRdb table keeps only in-frame clones and is missing some. The sample includes approximately 100,000 clones, around nine tenths of them seen just once. This chain connects TRBV7-9 to TRBJ2-5, with D possibly TRBD1 on 6 matching bases. The sequence derives from a young man in good health. The sequenced material came from blood. Here the CDR3 DNA reads TGTGCCAGCAGCTTCGGACAGTACCAAGAGACCCAGTACTTC. Its translation is CASSFGQYQETQYF. Supplemented by reference TRBV7-9 and TRBJ2-5, the full variable domain reads DTGVSQNPRHKITKRGQNVTFRCDPISEHNRLYWYRQTLGQGPEFLTYFQNEAQLEKSRLLSDRFSAERPKGSFSTLEIQRTEQGDSAMYLCASSFGQYQETQYFGPGTRLLVL.